Detailed here is one T cell receptor (beta chain). The protocol was immunoSEQ multiplex PCR, while the TCRdb copy is restricted to in-frame clones and leaves out a portion. The data show 150,000 or so clones, about 90% seen once. The V gene lost 3 bases and the J gene lost 7 bases, with 6 bases spanning the gap. The CDR3 has 11 residues. Looked up from germline, CDR1 is LGHDT and CDR2 is YNNKEL (reference sequence). The sample comes from a study of control samples from healthy donors and cancer patients. Sequenced input: blood. The TCR was taken from a woman aged 45-65 years in good health. V usage is TRBV3-1 (or the pseudogene TRBV3-2) and J usage is TRBJ1-1, with D unresolved. The CDR3 protein is CASSQDFEAFF. The CDR3 DNA sequence: TGTGCCAGCAGCCAGGACTTTGAAGCTTTCTTT.